These T cell receptor beta chains were read from a single sample in a study of CD8 T cells in Susac syndrome. TCRdb re-analysed the immunoSEQ multiplex PCR reads in MiXCR, keeping a single row per CDR3 protein. Altogether a few hundred thousand distinct CDR3 sequences are present, 95% being singletons, with the ten largest covering around 0.082%. Material for sequencing was CD4+ T cells from PBMCs. The receptors were gathered from a human donor with multiple sclerosis. The CDR3 runs from the conserved cysteine through the conserved F or W. A D gene is named only where the DNA matches it firmly. Only some rows state a clone size, as once, few, many or a class for expanded clones.

clone_size,v_call,cdr3_length,j_call,d_call,cdr3_aa,cdr3_nt
NA,TRBV30,19,TRBJ1-2,TRBD1,CAWVRGIGAPTGKNYGYTF,TGTGCCTGGGTGAGGGGGATAGGAGCCCCGACAGGGAAGAACTATGGCTACACCTTC
once,TRBV3-1,12,TRBJ1-2,NA,CASSVGPYGYTF,TGTGCCAGCAGCGTGGGGCCCTATGGCTACACCTTC
NA,TRBV29-1,11,TRBJ2-1,NA,CSVELAEEQFF,TGCAGCGTTGAACTAGCAGAAGAGCAGTTCTTC
NA,TRBV30,14,TRBJ1-4,NA,CAWSVRGWLEKLFF,TGTGCCTGGAGTGTCAGGGGATGGCTGGAAAAACTGTTTTTT
NA,TRBV3-1,15,TRBJ2-1,NA,CASSQDVRETNEQFF,TGTGCCAGCAGCCAAGATGTCAGGGAGACCAATGAGCAGTTCTTC
NA,TRBV5-1,16,TRBJ2-3,NA,CASSLAVEGNTDTQYF,TGCGCCAGCAGCTTGGCGGTGGAGGGGAACACAGATACGCAGTATTTT
NA,TRBV3-1,16,TRBJ1-5,NA,CASSHTSNRGNQPQHF,TGTGCCAGCAGCCACACGTCCAACAGGGGCAATCAGCCCCAGCATTTT
NA,TRBV20-1,13,TRBJ1-2,NA,CSAFREQAYGYTF,TGCAGTGCTTTCAGGGAACAGGCCTATGGCTACACCTTC
NA,TRBV30,10,TRBJ1-1,NA,CAWSSLKAFF,TGTGCCTGGAGCAGCCTGAAGGCTTTCTTT
NA,TRBV3-1,15,TRBJ2-3,NA,CASSQGTDLGRTQYF,TGTGCCAGCAGCCAAGGAACCGACCTCGGTCGTACGCAGTATTTT
once,TRBV20-1,14,TRBJ1-5,NA,CSAGTPGANQPQHF,TGCAGTGCTGGGACCCCAGGGGCTAATCAGCCCCAGCATTTT
NA,TRBV27,14,TRBJ1-1,TRBD1,CASSLKQGFTEAFF,TGTGCCAGCAGTCTAAAACAGGGGTTTACCGAAGCTTTCTTT
NA,TRBV27,16,TRBJ2-5,TRBD2,CASSRTLAGGQETQYF,TGTGCCAGCAGCCGGACTTTAGCGGGGGGCCAAGAGACCCAGTACTTC
NA,TRBV12-3/TRBV12-4,16,TRBJ2-6,NA,CASQQALKPGANVLTF,TGTGCCAGCCAACAGGCCCTAAAACCTGGGGCCAACGTCCTGACTTTC
NA,TRBV6-1,16,TRBJ2-1,TRBD1,CASRVTFGQGDDEQFF,TGTGCCAGCAGGGTCACCTTCGGACAGGGGGACGATGAGCAGTTCTTC
NA,TRBV1,12,TRBJ2-7,NA,CTSSSGTHEQYF,TGCACCAGCAGTTCCGGGACGCACGAGCAGTACTTC
NA,TRBV7-9,12,TRBJ1-2,NA,CASSSGNLGYTF,TGTGCCAGCAGCTCCGGGAATCTTGGCTACACCTTC
NA,TRBV12-5,14,TRBJ1-5,NA,CASGLDRLNQPQHF,TGTGCTAGTGGTCTAGACAGGCTTAATCAGCCCCAGCATTTT
NA,TRBV24-1,14,TRBJ2-1,NA,CATSDPRQVNEQFF,TGTGCCACCAGTGATCCCCGACAGGTCAATGAGCAGTTCTTC
NA,TRBV10-3,11,TRBJ2-5,NA,CAIGTGETQYF,TGTGCCATCGGGACGGGAGAGACCCAGTACTTC
few,TRBV30,13,TRBJ1-2,NA,CAWSPGPVYGYTF,TGTGCCTGGAGCCCGGGACCGGTCTATGGCTACACCTTC
NA,TRBV30,15,TRBJ2-5,NA,CAWEKREAAQETQYF,TGTGCCTGGGAGAAAAGGGAAGCGGCACAAGAGACCCAGTACTTC
few,TRBV9,13,TRBJ2-7,NA,CASSPRGAGEQYF,TGTGCCAGCAGCCCCCGGGGGGCGGGAGAGCAGTACTTC
NA,TRBV9,15,TRBJ2-3,TRBD2,CASSVRAGGTDTQYF,TGTGCCAGCAGCGTCAGAGCGGGAGGCACAGATACGCAGTATTTT